This T cell receptor (beta chain) was identified during a study of T cell changes during pregnancy in multiple sclerosis. Trimming stripped 8 bases from V and 0 bases from J, with 13 bases between. The V gene's germline CDR1 is MDHEN and CDR2 SYDVKM. The CDR3 spans 15 residues. The repertoire was sequenced with immunoSEQ multiplex PCR; TCRdb's copy has only in-frame clones and lacks some. The data show more than 55,000 clones, approximately 90% seen once. This clone was seen just once. The sequencing used peripheral blood, collected after pregnancy. This clonotype was sampled from a female donor in good health, enrolled as a control in a pregnancy study. The chain is built from TRBV28 and TRBJ1-4; D gene unclear. The CDR3 DNA follows: TGTGCCAGCGTAGCAGTCCGTGCAACTAATGAAAAACTGTTTTTT. Its protein is CASVAVRATNEKLFF.